Presented here are 16 T cell receptor beta chains from one specimen sequenced in a study of tumor-infiltrating lymphocytes in localized non-small cell lung cancer. Some clones are missing from TCRdb's copy, which holds only in-frame ones; the method was immunoSEQ multiplex PCR. The sample has about 8,400 clones, around 77% seen once. Sequences were obtained from lung tumor tissue. These receptors were collected from a human donor with non-small cell lung cancer.

This chain connects TRBV19 to TRBJ2-3; 10 nucleotides line up with TRBD2. V shed 4 bases and J 0 bases; nucleotides not matched to a gene: 16. Germline assignment: CDR1 LNHDA and CDR2 SQIVND (reference sequence). The CDR3 extends over 20 amino acids. Written as DNA, the CDR3 is TGTGCCAGTAGTACCGGTGGGACCTGGAGGACTAGCGGAAGCACAGATACGCAGTATTTT. Protein sequence: CASSTGGTWRTSGSTDTQYF.

J is TRBJ2-7 and V is TRBV10-3; D uncertain. Germline CDR1 ENHRY, CDR2 SYGVKD. CDR3 length equals 13 residues. Between the trimmed V and J ends, which lost 3 bases and 5 bases, there was a span of 11 bases. The DNA of the CDR3 is TGTGCCATCAGTGAAAGGACCGCCAACGAGCAGTACTTC. Translated: CAISERTANEQYF.

This clone occurred a few times. The chain has TRBV7-8 and TRBJ2-7, with D perhaps matching TRBD1 (6 bases). Germline CDR1 SGHVS, CDR2 FQNEAQ. The ends were cut back, 5 bases at V and 0 bases at J, with 11 bases in the middle. There are 14 residues in the CDR3. CDR3 DNA: TGTGCCAGCAGCGTACAGGGCAGCTCCTACGAGCAGTACTTC. This translates into CASSVQGSSYEQYF.

This clone was observed a few times. The chain joins TRBV7-2 to TRBJ1-2, with D unclear. The CDR3 is 14 residues long. Germline V gives CDR1 SGHTA, CDR2 FQGNSA. The ends were cut back, 5 bases at V and 2 bases at J, with 12 bases in the middle. The CDR3 reads CASSEYGGNYGYTF. CDR3 DNA sequence: TGTGCCAGCAGCGAATACGGCGGAAACTATGGCTACACCTTC.

Regarding this clone: The germline gene is not matched at one end of the junction; a read error may be the cause. The chain combines TRBV10-3 with TRBJ1-2; the D is unclear. The CDR3 is made up of 11 amino acids. Germline V gene sequence: CDR1 ENHRY, CDR2 SYGVKD. DNA of the CDR3: TGTGCTATCACGGGGAACTATGGCTACACCTTC. It yields the protein CAITGNYGYTF.

The chain recombines TRBV10-3 with TRBJ1-1; TRBD1 is a possible D gene (5 bases). The CDR3 spans 15 residues. Germline V CDR1 and CDR2: ENHRY, SYGVKD. Trimming removed 3 bases at V and 4 bases at J, with 15 bases between. The CDR3 coding sequence is TGTGCCATCAGTGACCTTTCTCGGGGGACCACTGAAGCTTTCTTT. Translated, it gives CAISDLSRGTTEAFF.

V is TRBV15 and J is TRBJ1-5, with D maybe TRBD1 (6 bases). V was trimmed by 1 base and J by 3 bases, leaving 16 bases between them. Germline lookup yields CDR1 LNHNV and CDR2 YYDKDF (reference sequence). This CDR3 has 17 residues. The chain's CDR3 is CATSRARGGRINQPQHF. CDR3 coding DNA: TGTGCCACCAGCAGAGCTAGGGGGGGTCGCATCAATCAGCCCCAGCATTTT.

The chain links TRBV14 to TRBJ2-7; D uncertain. Trimming left V 3 bases short and J 3 bases short, with 9 bases between. CDR3 length: 13 residues. Germline CDR1 and CDR2: SGHDN and FVKESK. CDR3: CASSQVRRYEQYF. The CDR3 region has the DNA TGTGCCAGCAGCCAGGTAAGGCGCTACGAGCAGTACTTC.

This chain uses TRBV6-5 with TRBJ2-2; the D is unclear. The CDR3 runs to 14 residues. Germline CDR1 MNHEY, CDR2 SVGAGI. Trimming removed 8 bases at V and 6 bases at J, with 16 bases between. CDR3 in amino acids: CASVGWAPSGELFF. DNA of the CDR3: TGTGCCAGCGTGGGATGGGCTCCGTCCGGGGAGCTGTTTTTT.

This clone has only one observation. The chain joins TRBV6-1 to TRBJ2-4; D gene uncertain. Germline-derived CDR1 and CDR2 are MNHNS and SASEGT. The CDR3 runs 13 residues. V was pared by 9 bases and J by 0 bases, with 9 bases between. For the CDR3, the DNA is TGTGCCAGTCGATTAGTAGCCAAAAACATTCAGTACTTC. Translating it yields CASRLVAKNIQYF.

The genes are TRBV9 and TRBJ2-5, with TRBD1 identical over 12 bases. The CDR3 has 17 amino acids. J lost 2 bases, V lost 4 bases, and 9 bases had no gene match. Germline-derived CDR1 and CDR2 are SGDLS and YYNGEE. The CDR3 region has the DNA TGTGCCAGCAGCCCGGGGACAGGGGGCGGGAAGCAAGAGACCCAGTACTTC. Translation: CASSPGTGGGKQETQYF.

CDR3 amino acids: CASSLEGGDQPQHF. CDR3 sequence (DNA): TGTGCCAGCAGCCTTGAGGGGGGCGATCAGCCCCAGCATTTT. The chain carries TRBV5-5 and TRBJ1-5, with a tentative D call TRBD1 (6 bases). V was pared by 4 bases and J by 5 bases, with 13 bases between. CDR3 length: 14 residues. From germline, CDR1 is SGHKS and CDR2 YYEKEE (reference sequence).

This chain joins TRBV10-3 and TRBJ2-2; 7 bases are a match to TRBD1. This CDR3 has 15 amino acids. The V gene end was trimmed by 4 bases and the J gene end by 3 bases; junction bases not matched to a gene: 5. Germline V gene data show CDR1 as ENHRY and CDR2 as SYGVKD. The CDR3 DNA is TGTGCCATCAGTGCGGACAGGACTTACACCGGGGAGCTGTTTTTT. This gives the protein CAISADRTYTGELFF.

By share, this clone counts as medium-sized. This rearrangement joins TRBV10-3 to TRBJ1-1, with D unresolved. Trimming cost V 4 bases and J 4 bases, with 7 bases left between them. The CDR3 spans 12 residues. Germline V CDR1 and CDR2: ENHRY, SYGVKD. Here the CDR3 DNA reads TGTGCCATCAGTGGGACCAGCACTGAAGCTTTCTTT. As protein: CAISGTSTEAFF.

The chain has TRBV6-6 and TRBJ2-1; no firm D call. The germline CDR1 and CDR2 sequences are MNHNY and SVGAGI (reference sequence). V lost 3 bases to trimming and J lost 0 bases, with 6 bases between them. CDR3 length equals 14 residues. The chain's CDR3 is CASSYASSYNEQFF. CDR3 nucleotide sequence: TGTGCCAGCAGTTATGCTAGCTCCTACAATGAGCAGTTCTTC.

The sample holds a few counts of this clone. The rearrangement links TRBV9 to TRBJ1-5; D not certain. Trimming cost V 3 bases and J 5 bases, with 9 bases left between them. CDR3 size: 13 residues. CDR1 and CDR2 from the germline V gene are SGDLS and YYNGEE. The CDR3 region is CASSEAADQPQHF. The CDR3 DNA reads as TGTGCCAGCAGCGAGGCCGCGGATCAGCCCCAGCATTTT.